Following are 13 T cell receptor beta chains from one sample sequenced in a study of T-cell reconstitution after alpha-beta-depleted transplantation in children. Preparation of the TCRbeta library involved a method that used unique molecular identifiers. TCRdb passed the PCR reads through MiXCR, listing each CDR3 protein once. The sample comprises 300,000 to 350,000 distinct CDR3 sequences, around 20% of which are singletons, and 9.5% to 13% rests with the top ten. The sample here was PBMCs, mostly from graft donor cells, taken 180 days after TCRalphabeta/CD19-depleted stem cell transplant. Every receptor here comes from a male patient under 18 who had a stem cell transplant for acute lymphoblastic leukemia, so the T cells may come from the graft donor.

This clonotype occurred a few times. The gene calls are TRBV10-3 and TRBJ2-3, with a tentative D call TRBD2 (6 bases). V gave up 9 bases and J gave up 0 bases, with 13 bases separating them. CDR3 length: 14 amino acids. The germline V gene has CDR1 ENHRY and CDR2 SYGVKD. The CDR3 loop is CAISRGTSTDTQYF. DNA for the CDR3: TGTGCCATTTCACGCGGGACTAGCACAGATACGCAGTATTTT.

Only a few counts were recorded for this clonotype. This sequence joins TRBV4-2 and TRBJ1-5, with 8 bases that match TRBD1. This CDR3 is 16 amino acids long. CDR1 is LGHNA and CDR2 is YNFKEQ in the germline V gene. V lost 0 bases to trimming and J lost 5 bases; unmatched junction nucleotides: 6. CDR3 region: CASSQEGQAPHQPQHF. CDR3 sequence (DNA): TGTGCCAGCAGCCAAGAGGGACAGGCTCCCCATCAGCCCCAGCATTTT.

This chain links TRBV29-1 with TRBJ2-5; D gene ambiguous. Between the trimmed V and J ends, which lost 0 bases and 7 bases, there was a span of 12 bases. Germline loops: CDR1 SQVTM, CDR2 ANQGSEA. This CDR3 is 13 amino acids long. CDR3 nucleotide sequence: TGCAGCGTTGAAGAACTCGTATGGTCGACCCAGTACTTC. It is translated as CSVEELVWSTQYF. The full variable domain, its missing parts supplied by reference TRBV29-1 and TRBJ2-5, is SAVISQKPSRDICQRGTSLTIQCQVDSQVTMMFWYRQQPGQSLTLIATANQGSEATYESGFVIDKFPISRPNLTFSTLTVSNMSPEDSSIYLCSVEELVWSTQYFGPGTRLLVL.

In this sample, this clonotype turned up a few times. The rearrangement joins TRBV9 to TRBJ2-3, with D unresolved. In germline, CDR1 is SGDLS, CDR2 YYNGEE. V gave up 2 bases and J gave up 2 bases, with 15 bases separating them. The CDR3 length is 16 residues. The CDR3 is CASSVYGQITTDTQYF. The CDR3 DNA follows: TGTGCCAGCAGCGTTTACGGGCAGATTACCACAGATACGCAGTATTTT.

The chain links TRBV7-3 to TRBJ2-7; D remains ambiguous. The CDR3 consists of 14 residues. The V and J ends lost 3 bases and 3 bases respectively, with 12 bases between them. Germline-derived CDR1 and CDR2 are SGHTA and FQGTGA. This CDR3 reads CASSFLGSGYEQYF. The CDR3 DNA reads TGTGCCAGCAGCTTTTTAGGCTCTGGCTACGAGCAGTACTTC.

In this sample, this clonotype turned up once. The gene calls are TRBV6-2 or TRBV6-3 and TRBJ2-5; 16 nucleotides line up with TRBD2. V gave up 6 bases and J gave up 4 bases; unmatched junction bases: 14. CDR1 MNHEY and CDR2 SVGEGT come from the germline V gene. This CDR3 has 19 amino acids. CDR3 sequence reads: CASRTGLAGGPVRGETQYF. The CDR3 DNA follows: TGTGCCAGCAGAACGGGACTAGCGGGAGGGCCTGTTCGAGGAGAGACCCAGTACTTC.

In this sample, this clonotype is medium-sized. Here the CDR3 reads CASSSAPGYTGELFF. CDR3 coding DNA: TGTGCCAGCAGCTCCGCTCCAGGTTACACCGGGGAGCTGTTTTTT. The rearrangement joins TRBV5-5 to TRBJ2-2; D is ambiguous. CDR3 length: 15 amino acids. Germline loops: CDR1 SGHKS, CDR2 YYEKEE (reference sequence). The V end was cut by 3 bases, the J end by 3 bases, with 12 bases between.

This clonotype occurred a few times. This chain connects TRBV27 to TRBJ2-1; 7 bases map to TRBD2. This CDR3 spans 14 amino acids. V lost 7 bases, J lost 8 bases, and 11 bases stayed unmatched. Germline assignment: CDR1 MNHEY and CDR2 SMNVEV (reference sequence). The CDR3 region has the DNA TGTGCCAGCACCTACGGACCTAGCGGCGATGAGCAGTTCTTC. Its protein product is CASTYGPSGDEQFF.

This clonotype was seen more than once but under ten times. V is TRBV6-1 and J is TRBJ2-7, with TRBD2 matching over 12 bases. CDR1 and CDR2 (germline): MNHNS, SASEGT. V was clipped by 5 bases and J by 5 bases; unmatched bases: 7. This CDR3 is built from 15 residues. The CDR3 nucleotides are TGTGCCAGCAGTCAGGGACTAGCGGGTGGGGACGAGCAGTACTTC. As protein: CASSQGLAGGDEQYF.

This clonotype turned up a few times. This chain connects TRBV5-4 to TRBJ1-3, with D hard to call. The CDR3 is 15 residues long. CDR1 SGHNT and CDR2 YYREEE come from the germline V gene (reference sequence). V lost 4 bases to trimming and J lost 0 bases, with 11 bases between them. The CDR3 DNA follows: TGTGCCAGCAGCGTGGACCGCGGCTCTGGAAACACCATATATTTT. Translated: CASSVDRGSGNTIYF. The complete variable domain, with remaining parts taken from reference TRBV5-4 and TRBJ1-3, reads ETGVTQSPTHLIKTRGQQVTLRCSSQSGHNTVSWYQQALGQGPQFIFQYYREEENGRGNFPPRFSGLQFPNYSSELNVNALELDDSALYLCASSVDRGSGNTIYFGEGSWLTVV.

Only a few counts were recorded for this clonotype. This rearrangement joins TRBV6-4 to TRBJ2-1, with 7 bases matching TRBD2. The V segment lost 6 bases and the J segment 0 bases; nucleotides outside the gene matches: 8. The CDR3 covers 16 residues. Germline CDR1 reads MRHNA; CDR2 reads SNTAGT. This chain's CDR3 is CASRLTSVSSYNEQFF. DNA of the CDR3: TGTGCCAGCAGGCTCACTAGCGTCAGCTCCTACAATGAGCAGTTCTTC.

The CDR3 reads CASSFGASGTYNEQFF. The CDR3 region has the DNA TGTGCCAGCAGCTTCGGTGCTAGCGGGACGTACAATGAGCAGTTCTTC. The rearrangement links TRBV5-7 to TRBJ2-1, with 9 positions matching TRBD2. TRBV5-7 counts as an open reading frame of uncertain function. The CDR3 runs to 16 residues. V trimming: 2 bases; J trimming: 4 bases; junction bases outside the gene matches: 7.

CDR3 coding DNA: TGTGCCAGCAGTGGACGCGGACCATTGGGAAACTATGGCTACACCTTC. This gives the protein CASSGRGPLGNYGYTF. The V gene is TRBV2, the J gene TRBJ1-2; D is unclear. CDR1 and CDR2 from the germline V gene are SNHLY and FYNNEI. V gave up 4 bases and J gave up 2 bases, with 17 bases separating them. This CDR3 is 16 amino acids long.